Presented here are 7 T cell receptor beta chains from one specimen sequenced in a study of technical replicates of blood from a handful of donors. Generated by immunoSEQ multiplex PCR, the TCRdb table keeps only in-frame clones and is missing some. This table has about 59,000 clones, around nine tenths appearing once. The source material was PBMCs. The receptor set was obtained from a human donor in good health. Some clones in this sample may be carry-over from other donors' samples.

This clone came up once. V gene TRBV30 combines with J gene TRBJ1-3; D not certain. The length of the CDR3 is 14 residues. Germline loops: CDR1 GTSNPN, CDR2 SVGIG (reference sequence). Deletions cut 2 bases from V and 0 bases from J, with 8 bases between. CDR3 region: CAWSPQASGNTIYF. Written as DNA, the CDR3 is TGTGCCTGGAGTCCCCAAGCCTCTGGAAACACCATATATTTT.

This clone has just a few counts. The rearrangement joins TRBV5-4 to TRBJ2-1; 11 bases agree with TRBD2. The V gene's germline CDR1 is SGHNT and CDR2 YYREEE (reference sequence). The CDR3 extends over 18 amino acids. V shed 2 bases and J 5 bases; nucleotides not matched to a gene: 12. CDR3 amino acids: CASSFVLAGGRMHNEQFF. The DNA of the CDR3 is TGTGCCAGCAGCTTTGTTTTAGCGGGAGGGCGGATGCACAATGAGCAGTTCTTC.

This clone was observed a handful of times. The J gene is TRBJ1-1, the V gene TRBV6-5; D uncertain. V was shortened by 2 bases and J by 4 bases, with 14 bases between the two germline ends. Looked up from germline, CDR1 is MNHEY and CDR2 is SVGAGI. This CDR3 comprises 15 residues. The chain's CDR3 is CASSYALGPGTEAFF. The CDR3 bases are TGTGCCAGCAGTTACGCCCTTGGGCCCGGCACTGAAGCTTTCTTT.

V is TRBV4-1 and J is TRBJ2-2, with D perhaps TRBD1 (6 bases). The CDR3 sequence is 13 residues long. The germline gives CDR1 MGHRA, CDR2 YSYEKL. Trimming removed 9 bases at V and 3 bases at J, with 11 bases between. The CDR3 spells CASKGDYTGELFF. The CDR3 nucleotides read TGCGCCAGTAAGGGGGATTACACCGGGGAGCTGTTTTTT.

The chain links TRBV7-8 to TRBJ1-4; D call uncertain. The CDR3 totals 14 residues. CDR1 and CDR2 from the germline V gene are SGHVS and FQNEAQ. Between the trimmed V and J ends, which lost 4 bases and 8 bases, there was a span of 14 bases. The CDR3 protein is CASSYRGISEKLFF. CDR3 coding DNA: TGTGCCAGCAGCTACCGGGGTATATCGGAAAAACTGTTTTTT.

The chain has TRBV4-1 and TRBJ2-2, with D maybe TRBD2 (5 bases). CDR3 length equals 15 residues. Germline lookup yields CDR1 MGHRA and CDR2 YSYEKL. V dropped 4 bases and J dropped 6 bases, with 15 bases sitting between them. CDR3 sequence reads: CASSPPGGLAGELFF. CDR3 bases: TGCGCCAGCAGCCCCCCTGGCGGGCTAGCCGGGGAGCTGTTTTTT.

This chain connects TRBV5-8 to TRBJ2-7, with D possibly matching TRBD1 (6 bases). Germline V gene lookup returns CDR1 SGHTS and CDR2 YDEGEE. The CDR3 runs 15 residues. Trimming stripped 6 bases from V and 0 bases from J, with 16 bases between. In DNA, the CDR3 is TGTGCCAGCAACCTAGGGGGTTACATCTCCTACGAGCAGTACTTC. Its protein product is CASNLGGYISYEQYF.